This TCR beta chain was identified in a study of blood T cell repertoires in COVID-19. Trimming took 0 bases from V and 3 from J, leaving 9 bases between them. CDR3 size: 14 residues. Germline CDR1 reads LNHNV; CDR2 reads YYDKDF (reference sequence). Data came from immunoSEQ multiplex PCR; TCRdb stores just in-frame clones and leaves some out. The table has around 250,000 clones, 70% to 90% seen once. Categorization into cohorts depended on clinical history that participants reported. Two negative PCRs, clearance, or symptom resolution had been documented for recovered Cohort 3 donors. The rearrangement links TRBV15 to TRBJ2-7; D might be TRBD1 (5 bases). The TCR comes from a woman aged 45 to 65 who had recovered from COVID-19. The sequenced sample consisted of PBMCs or T cells enriched from blood (not recorded which). The CDR3 DNA sequence: TGTGCCACCAGCAGAGATCAGGGTTTCTACGAGCAGTACTTC. This codes for CATSRDQGFYEQYF.